Detailed here is one T cell receptor (beta chain). Its antigen remains unknown. Sample-barcoded 5' priming and a J-beta primer mix drove a second PCR of roughly 6 to 12 cycles. Each CDR3 protein gets one entry after TCRdb re-called the 5' RACE reads with MiXCR. The sample has over 1,200,000 distinct CDR3 sequences; approximately 59% are singletons. The donors, aged roughly 6 to 90, were healthy Caucasians from Russia. Approximately 9.6 milliliters of peripheral blood were drawn from each donor into EDTA-treated tubes. Germline V gene sequence: CDR1 SGHVS, CDR2 FQNEAQ. CDR3 length equals 12 residues. Trimming took off 6 bases at V and 3 bases at J, with 9 bases between the two ends. This record belongs to a study of blood T cells in healthy people across ages. General study points: There were more naive CD4+ cells and higher diversity in long-lived donors than in aged donors. Expanded clonotype shifts may have been confounded, as the donors had an unknown CMV status.

V usage is TRBV7-8 and J usage is TRBJ2-7, with D unclear. The material sequenced was blood. This TCR derives from a man younger than 35 in good health. DNA for the CDR3: TGTGCCAGCAGAGGTAGGCGCTACGAGCAGTACTTC. Its protein is CASRGRRYEQYF.